Following are 32 T cell receptor beta chains from one sample sequenced in a study of shared clonotypes between healthy human individuals. This table comes from immunoSEQ multiplex PCR, and its TCRdb copy is limited to in-frame clones, with some not included. The data show some 1,100,000 clones, 78% seen once. Sequenced sample: memory CD4+ T cells from PBMCs. Sample subset: CD45RA-negative fraction. These receptors were taken from a man aged 18 to 35 in good health. Some clones in this sample may be carry-over from other donors' samples.

The genes are TRBV29-1 and TRBJ1-1; D possibly corresponds to TRBD1 (5 bases). The CDR3 length is 14 residues. V was cut by 7 bases and J by 5 bases, with 20 bases left in between. The germline gives CDR1 SQVTM, CDR2 ANQGSEA. CDR3 residues: CSANPTGLGTEAFF. The CDR3 nucleotides read TGCAGCGCCAATCCTACAGGACTTGGAACTGAAGCTTTCTTT.

The genes are TRBV2 and TRBJ1-1; a possible D gene is TRBD1 (5 bases). V lost 6 bases to trimming and J lost 1 base, with 9 bases between them. The CDR3 has 13 residues. Germline V gene sequence: CDR1 SNHLY, CDR2 FYNNEI. The CDR3 here is CASSWGTNTEAFF. CDR3 DNA: TGTGCCAGCAGCTGGGGGACGAACACTGAAGCTTTCTTT.

The CDR3 here is CASRATGRGETQYF. CDR3 nucleotide sequence: TGTGCCAGCAGGGCGACAGGCAGAGGAGAGACCCAGTACTTC. This rearrangement joins TRBV27 to TRBJ2-5; D might be TRBD1 (6 bases). This CDR3 has 14 amino acids. V was shortened by 6 bases and J by 4 bases, with 15 bases between the two germline ends. Germline CDR1 MNHEY, CDR2 SMNVEV (reference sequence).

The genes are TRBV7-2 and TRBJ2-1; 7 bases line up with TRBD2. The germline V gene encodes CDR1 SGHTA and CDR2 FQGNSA. The V gene end was trimmed by 5 bases and the J gene end by 0 bases; junction bases not matched to a gene: 10. The CDR3 contains 17 residues. The CDR3 region is CASSQDTGGSSYNEQFF. The CDR3 DNA is TGTGCCAGCAGCCAAGATACGGGCGGGAGCTCCTACAATGAGCAGTTCTTC.

Comment on this clone: Different DNA sequences within this sample yield the same CDR3. The V gene is TRBV11-3, the J gene TRBJ2-7, with D possibly being TRBD2 (5 bases). Trimming shortened V by 5 bases and J by 0 bases, and 8 bases separated the two germline ends. CDR1 is SGHNT and CDR2 is YENEEA in the germline V gene. The CDR3 has 13 residues. For the CDR3, the DNA is TGTGCCAGCAGCCTGGGGAGCTCCTACGAGCAGTACTTC. Translated, it gives CASSLGSSYEQYF.

The V and J genes are TRBV28 and TRBJ1-5; the D gene is possibly TRBD1 (5 bases). Germline loops: CDR1 MDHEN, CDR2 SYDVKM. The V gene lost 3 bases and the J gene lost 5 bases, with 11 bases spanning the gap. This CDR3 region has 14 residues. Here the CDR3 DNA reads TGTGCCAGCAGTTTGGGGCAGTTCTATCAGCCCCAGCATTTT. Its protein product is CASSLGQFYQPQHF.

The rearrangement joins TRBV28 to TRBJ2-7; tentatively, D is TRBD1 (6 bases). Germline CDR1 reads MDHEN; CDR2 reads SYDVKM. The V gene lost 5 bases and the J gene lost 2 bases, with 7 bases spanning the gap. The CDR3 sequence is 12 residues long. In DNA form, the CDR3 reads TGTGCCAGCAGTCGGACAGCCTACGAGCAGTACTTC. Translation gives CASSRTAYEQYF.

The chain couples TRBV7-2 to TRBJ1-2, with TRBD1 matching 7 bases. V dropped 5 bases and J dropped 5; count of bases not matched to a gene: 8. The CDR3 consists of 14 residues. Germline V gene lookup returns CDR1 SGHTA and CDR2 FQGNSA. The CDR3 reads CASSLRGQGYGYTF. DNA of the CDR3: TGTGCCAGCAGCCTAAGGGGGCAGGGGTATGGCTACACCTTC.

The chain has TRBV20-1 and TRBJ2-7; D gene uncertain. The V gene lost 1 base and the J gene lost 6 bases, with 4 bases spanning the gap. Germline lookup yields CDR1 DFQATT and CDR2 SNEGSKA (reference sequence). The CDR3 is 10 amino acids. CDR3 region: CSARVREQYF. In DNA form, the CDR3 reads TGCAGTGCTAGAGTGCGCGAGCAGTACTTC.

The chain joins TRBV11-3 to TRBJ2-1, with 14 bases identical to TRBD2. CDR3 length: 15 residues. Germline V gives CDR1 SGHNT, CDR2 YENEEA. V gave up 5 bases and J gave up 12 bases; unmatched junction bases: 9. The CDR3 is CASSAGLAGVYRQFF. The CDR3 bases are TGTGCCAGCAGCGCGGGACTAGCGGGAGTTTATAGGCAGTTCTTC.

V is TRBV5-6 and J is TRBJ2-7; 7 nucleotides align to TRBD1. V dropped 0 bases and J dropped 0; count of bases not matched to a gene: 6. The CDR3 is made up of 16 amino acids. CDR1 and CDR2 (germline): SGHDT, YYEEEE. CDR3 bases: TGTGCCAGCAGCTTGGAGGTTGGACAGGCCTCCTACGAGCAGTACTTC. Protein product: CASSLEVGQASYEQYF.

Notes on this clone: The same CDR3 can be traced to other DNA sequences in this sample. This chain links TRBV18 with TRBJ2-7; D is perhaps TRBD1 (5 bases). The length of the CDR3 is 13 residues. The V and J ends lost 1 base and 4 bases respectively, with 8 bases between them. Germline V gene lookup returns CDR1 KGHSH and CDR2 LQKENI. The CDR3 nucleotides read TGTGCCAGCTCACCACTGGGGCCTTACGAGCAGTACTTC. Its protein is CASSPLGPYEQYF.

The rearrangement joins TRBV14 to TRBJ2-1; 7 bases are shared with TRBD2. Looked up from germline, CDR1 is SGHDN and CDR2 is FVKESK. V dropped 4 bases and J dropped 8; count of bases not matched to a gene: 11. CDR3 length: 15 amino acids. The CDR3 sequence is CASSPQLGGSYEQFF. CDR3 sequence (DNA): TGTGCCAGCAGCCCCCAACTAGGCGGGAGTTATGAGCAGTTCTTC. The entire variable domain, with the rest obtained from reference TRBV14 and TRBJ2-1, is as follows: EAGVTQFPSHSVIEKGQTVTLRCDPISGHDNLYWYRRVMGKEIKFLLHFVKESKQDESGMPNNRFLAERTGGTYSTLKVQPAELEDSGVYFCASSPQLGGSYEQFFGPGTRLTVL.

The chain employs TRBV28 and TRBJ1-3; the match to TRBD1 covers 9 bases. V lost 7 bases, J lost 3 bases, and 4 bases stayed unmatched. Germline loops: CDR1 MDHEN, CDR2 SYDVKM. The CDR3 length is 14 residues. CDR3 residues: CASKGQGLGNTIYF. CDR3 DNA: TGTGCCAGCAAGGGACAGGGACTTGGAAACACCATATATTTT.

The table lists this clone with a count of one. This chain joins TRBV27 and TRBJ1-5; possibly TRBD1 for D (6 bases). Germline CDR1 reads MNHEY; CDR2 reads SMNVEV (reference sequence). The CDR3 consists of 15 residues. Trimming removed 5 bases from V and 6 bases from J, with 17 bases in between. Written as DNA, the CDR3 is TGTGCCAGCAGTCCTTGGGGGCAGGGAGGTCAGCCCCAGCATTTT. Translating gives CASSPWGQGGQPQHF.

The chain joins TRBV9 to TRBJ2-1; TRBD2 matches at 12 bases. This CDR3 region has 17 residues. Germline V gene lookup returns CDR1 SGDLS and CDR2 YYNGEE. Losses at the gene ends were 4 bases for V and 6 bases for J; bases not matched to a gene: 11. CDR3 DNA: TGTGCCAGCAGCTCCTCCTCCGGACTAGCGGGGTTCAATGAGCAGTTCTTC. Its translation is CASSSSSGLAGFNEQFF.

V is TRBV10-3 and J is TRBJ2-7; maybe TRBD1 (5 bases). Trimming took 0 bases from V and 0 from J, leaving 12 bases between them. The germline gives CDR1 ENHRY, CDR2 SYGVKD. This CDR3 is built from 16 residues. In DNA form, the CDR3 reads TGTGCCATCAGTGAGTCGATGGGGCTCAGCTCCTACGAGCAGTACTTC. Encoded protein: CAISESMGLSSYEQYF.

For this clone: The sample has other DNA sequences that encode this CDR3 too. This rearrangement joins TRBV30 to TRBJ1-2, with D perhaps TRBD1 (5 bases). This CDR3 comprises 12 residues. The V end lost 2 bases, the J end lost 4 bases, and 8 bases lay between the germline ends. Germline V gene data show CDR1 as GTSNPN and CDR2 as SVGIG (reference sequence). The chain's CDR3 is CAWSTGAYGYTF. The DNA of the CDR3 is TGTGCCTGGAGTACAGGTGCCTATGGCTACACCTTC.

CDR3 in amino acids: CASSLFYLPDTQYF. The CDR3 bases are TGTGCCAGCAGTTTATTTTACCTTCCAGATACGCAGTATTTT. The chain couples TRBV28 to TRBJ2-3, with D unclear. V was trimmed by 1 base and J by 4 bases, leaving 9 bases between them. Germline lookup yields CDR1 MDHEN and CDR2 SYDVKM. The CDR3 runs to 14 residues.

The chain couples TRBV5-4 to TRBJ2-5; D unresolved. The CDR3 has 14 residues. From germline, CDR1 is SGHNT and CDR2 YYREEE (reference sequence). V was pared by 4 bases and J by 5 bases, with 15 bases between. In nucleotides, the CDR3 is TGTGCCAGCAGCCCTCCCGCCAGTAAGGAGACCCAGTACTTC. Translating gives CASSPPASKETQYF.

With respect to this clone: This likely comes from a read error, as the CDR3 has no conserved phenylalanine or tryptophan at its end. The DNA is left out, because the CDR3 cannot be placed on it with certainty; the CDR3 is given as TCRdb lists it. This chain joins TRBV5-4 and TRBJ2-3; TRBD2, the table's D call, was not compared with the DNA. Per the germline V gene, CDR1 is SGHNT and CDR2 is YYREEE (reference sequence). The CDR3 is 13 amino acids long, termini counted. CDR3 loop: CASSPSGVPLGMG.

The chain couples TRBV6-4 to TRBJ1-1; D unresolved. The V and J ends lost 4 bases and 3 bases respectively, with 12 bases between them. The CDR3 consists of 14 residues. Germline loops: CDR1 MRHNA, CDR2 SNTAGT. CDR3 protein: CASSARRGDTEAFF. CDR3 in DNA: TGTGCCAGCAGTGCCAGACGTGGGGACACTGAAGCTTTCTTT.

The chain couples TRBV7-3 to TRBJ2-1, with no clear D. V dropped 1 base and J dropped 4 bases, with 11 bases sitting between them. CDR1 and CDR2 from the germline V gene are SGHTA and FQGTGA. The CDR3 runs to 15 residues. The CDR3 DNA is TGTGCCAGCAGCTTAATTCCGTCCGGGTACAATGAGCAGTTCTTC. This sequence encodes CASSLIPSGYNEQFF.

V and J are TRBV9 and TRBJ2-1; tentatively, D is TRBD2 (6 bases). Germline V gene data show CDR1 as SGDLS and CDR2 as YYNGEE. The CDR3 is made up of 15 amino acids. The V end lost 3 bases, the J end lost 6 bases, and 16 bases lay between the germline ends. This CDR3 is CASSAGGSISNEQFF. The DNA for the CDR3 is TGTGCCAGCAGCGCCGGGGGTAGCATCAGCAATGAGCAGTTCTTC. The whole variable domain, remainder taken from reference TRBV9 and TRBJ2-1, is DSGVTQTPKHLITATGQRVTLRCSPRSGDLSVYWYQQSLDQGLQFLIQYYNGEERAKGNILERFSAQQFPDLHSELNLSSLELGDSALYFCASSAGGSISNEQFFGPGTRLTVL.

This clone was detected a few times. The chain combines TRBV9 with TRBJ2-3; possible D gene TRBD1, 6 bases. Per the germline V gene, CDR1 is SGDLS and CDR2 is YYNGEE. The ends were cut back, 4 bases at V and 1 base at J, with 10 bases in the middle. This CDR3 is built from 14 residues. The CDR3 DNA sequence: TGTGCCAGCAGCACCCGACAGGGCACAGATACGCAGTATTTT. Protein product: CASSTRQGTDTQYF.

This sequence joins TRBV27 and TRBJ2-7; D gene unclear. V shed 3 bases and J shed 3 bases, with 9 bases lying between them. The length of the CDR3 is 13 residues. Germline CDR1 reads MNHEY; CDR2 reads SMNVEV (reference sequence). CDR3 sequence reads: CASSFARDYEQYF. CDR3 nucleotide sequence: TGTGCCAGCAGTTTCGCCAGAGACTACGAGCAGTACTTC.

This clone is a singleton in its sample. The rearrangement joins TRBV5-1 to TRBJ1-2, with D unresolved. The length of the CDR3 is 16 residues. Trimming stripped 1 base from V and 0 bases from J, with 13 bases between. Germline-derived CDR1 and CDR2 are SGHRS and YFSETQ. As DNA, the CDR3 is TGCGCCAGCAGCTTGTTCGGCGATTGGGCTAACTATGGCTACACCTTC. This codes for CASSLFGDWANYGYTF.

This rearrangement joins TRBV5-6 to TRBJ2-3, with 7 bases that match TRBD1. Germline CDR1 SGHDT, CDR2 YYEEEE. CDR3 length: 14 amino acids. V was pared by 3 bases and J by 6 bases, with 7 bases of the junction left unmatched. The CDR3 coding sequence is TGTGCCAGCAGCTCTACAGGGGTGTGGGATACGCAGTATTTT. This gives the protein CASSSTGVWDTQYF.

The J gene is TRBJ2-3, the V gene TRBV6-1; tentative D call: TRBD1 (6 bases). The CDR3 is 15 residues long. The V end was cut by 1 base, the J end by 9 bases, with 17 bases between. In germline, CDR1 is MNHNS, CDR2 SASEGT. In nucleotides, the CDR3 is TGTGCCAGCAGTGAAGATGCGGCTGCCAGGGGCACGCAGTATTTT. Its translation is CASSEDAAARGTQYF.

This chain joins TRBV2 and TRBJ1-5, with 10 bases identical to TRBD1. V dropped 5 bases and J dropped 4; count of bases not matched to a gene: 11. This CDR3 is built from 17 residues. Germline V lookup: CDR1 SNHLY, CDR2 FYNNEI. CDR3 DNA: TGTGCCAGCAGTACAGTCGCCGGGACAGGGGTAAATCAGCCCCAGCATTTT. Encoded protein: CASSTVAGTGVNQPQHF.

The V call is TRBV19, the J call TRBJ2-3; 7 bases are shared with TRBD2. The ends lost 5 bases at V and 5 bases at J; junction bases unmatched: 4. From germline, CDR1 is LNHDA and CDR2 SQIVND (reference sequence). The CDR3 contains 13 residues. CDR3 protein: CASSAGAQDTQYF. The CDR3 coding sequence is TGTGCCAGTAGTGCGGGAGCGCAAGATACGCAGTATTTT.

This chain links TRBV7-2 with TRBJ1-2, with D unresolved. This CDR3 region has 16 residues. V dropped 4 bases and J dropped 4 bases, with 19 bases sitting between them. Germline CDR1 is SGHTA and CDR2 is FQGNSA. CDR3 nucleotides: TGTGCCAGCAGCTCAGCGGGCTCGGGATTTTTCTATGGCTACACCTTC. It translates to CASSSAGSGFFYGYTF.